This record looks at one TCR beta chain sequence and its context. TEMRA cells were enriched by FACS, and CD4+ and CD8+ T cells were negatively isolated. CDR3 length: 13 residues. The trim removed 10 bases at V and 1 base at J, leaving 4 bases unmatched. Germline CDR1 is LNHDA and CDR2 is SQIVND (reference sequence). The sample is drawn from a study of CD8 T cells in Susac syndrome. Reverse transcription of about 0.5 to 1 ug RNA used random hexamers. TCRdb passed the immunoSEQ multiplex PCR reads through MiXCR, listing each CDR3 protein once. This sample yields roughly 180,000 distinct CDR3 sequences, of which about 94% are seen a single time; 0.085% to 0.1% belongs to the top ten.

The sequence was obtained from a human donor with Susac syndrome. The chain joins TRBV19 to TRBJ2-3; 8 bases are shared with TRBD1. Sequencing used CD4+ T cells from PBMCs. The CDR3 DNA reads as TGTGCCACCGCGACAGGGGGCACAGATACGCAGTATTTT. Translating gives CATATGGTDTQYF.